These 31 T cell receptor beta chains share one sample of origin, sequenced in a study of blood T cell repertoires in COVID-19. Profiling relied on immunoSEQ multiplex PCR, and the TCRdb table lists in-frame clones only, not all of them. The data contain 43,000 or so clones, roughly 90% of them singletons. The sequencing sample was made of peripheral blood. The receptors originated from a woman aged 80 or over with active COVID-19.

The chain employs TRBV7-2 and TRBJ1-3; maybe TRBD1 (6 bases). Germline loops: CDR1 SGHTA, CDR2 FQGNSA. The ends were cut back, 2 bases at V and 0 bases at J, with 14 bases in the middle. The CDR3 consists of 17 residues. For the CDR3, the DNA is TGTGCCAGCAGCTTAAGGGGGGGGCCTATCTCTGGAAACACCATATATTTT. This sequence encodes CASSLRGGPISGNTIYF.

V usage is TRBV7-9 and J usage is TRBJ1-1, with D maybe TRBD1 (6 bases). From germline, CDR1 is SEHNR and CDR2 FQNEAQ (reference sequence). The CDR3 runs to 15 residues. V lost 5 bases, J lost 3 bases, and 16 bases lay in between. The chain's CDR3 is CASSPSKGVHTEAFF. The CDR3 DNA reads TGTGCCAGCAGCCCGAGTAAGGGGGTACACACTGAAGCTTTCTTT.

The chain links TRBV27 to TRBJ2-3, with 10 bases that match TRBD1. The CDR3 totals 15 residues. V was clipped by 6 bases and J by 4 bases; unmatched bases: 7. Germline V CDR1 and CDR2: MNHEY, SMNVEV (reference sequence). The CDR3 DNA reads TGTGCCAGCAGCTCCGGGACAGGGGTGTCAGATACGCAGTATTTT. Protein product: CASSSGTGVSDTQYF.

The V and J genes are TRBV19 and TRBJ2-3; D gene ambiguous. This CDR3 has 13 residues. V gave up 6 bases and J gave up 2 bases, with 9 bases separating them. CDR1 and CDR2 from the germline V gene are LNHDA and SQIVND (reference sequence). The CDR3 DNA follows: TGTGCCAGTAGACTATCGAACACAGATACGCAGTATTTT. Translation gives CASRLSNTDTQYF.

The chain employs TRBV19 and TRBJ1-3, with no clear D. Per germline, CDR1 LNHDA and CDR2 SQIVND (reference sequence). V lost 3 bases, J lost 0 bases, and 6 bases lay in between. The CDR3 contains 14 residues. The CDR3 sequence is CASSMTGSGNTIYF. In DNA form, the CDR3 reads TGTGCCAGTAGTATGACGGGCTCTGGAAACACCATATATTTT.

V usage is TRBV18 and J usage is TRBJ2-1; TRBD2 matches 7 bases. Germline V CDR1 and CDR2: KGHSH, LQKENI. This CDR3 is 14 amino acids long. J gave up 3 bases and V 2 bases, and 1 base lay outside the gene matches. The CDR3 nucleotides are TGTGCCAGCTCACCAGGGAGGGACTACAATGAGCAGTTCTTC. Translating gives CASSPGRDYNEQFF.

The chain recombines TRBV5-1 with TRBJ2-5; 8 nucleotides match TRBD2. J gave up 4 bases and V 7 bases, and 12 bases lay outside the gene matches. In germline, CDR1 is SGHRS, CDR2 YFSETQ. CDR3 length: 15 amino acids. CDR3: CASSLTGGVGETQYF. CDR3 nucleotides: TGCGCCAGCTCACTAACCGGGGGGGTTGGAGAGACCCAGTACTTC.

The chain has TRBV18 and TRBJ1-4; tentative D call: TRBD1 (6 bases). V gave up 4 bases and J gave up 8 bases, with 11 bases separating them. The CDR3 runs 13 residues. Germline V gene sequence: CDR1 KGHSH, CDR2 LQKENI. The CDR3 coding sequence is TGTGCCAGCTCACGTGAAACAGGGGAAAAACTGTTTTTT. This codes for CASSRETGEKLFF.

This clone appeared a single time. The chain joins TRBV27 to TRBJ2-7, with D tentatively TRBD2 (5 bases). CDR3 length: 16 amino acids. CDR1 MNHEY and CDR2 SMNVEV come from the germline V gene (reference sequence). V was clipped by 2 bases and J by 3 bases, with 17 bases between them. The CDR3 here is CASSLTRESPSYEQYF. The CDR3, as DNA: TGTGCCAGCAGTTTAACGAGGGAGTCCCCCAGCTACGAGCAGTACTTC.

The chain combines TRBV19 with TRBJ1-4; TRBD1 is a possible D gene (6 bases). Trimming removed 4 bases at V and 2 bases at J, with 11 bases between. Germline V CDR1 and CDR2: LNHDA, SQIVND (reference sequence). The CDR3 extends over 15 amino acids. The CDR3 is CASSNTGLTNEKLFF. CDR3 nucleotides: TGTGCCAGTAGTAACACAGGGCTGACTAATGAAAAACTGTTTTTT.

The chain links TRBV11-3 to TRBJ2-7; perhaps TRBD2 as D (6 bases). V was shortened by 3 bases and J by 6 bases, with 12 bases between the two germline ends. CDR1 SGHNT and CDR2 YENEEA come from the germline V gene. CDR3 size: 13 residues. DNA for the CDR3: TGTGCCAGCAGCTTTGATCGCGGGGCCGAGCAGTACTTC. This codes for CASSFDRGAEQYF.

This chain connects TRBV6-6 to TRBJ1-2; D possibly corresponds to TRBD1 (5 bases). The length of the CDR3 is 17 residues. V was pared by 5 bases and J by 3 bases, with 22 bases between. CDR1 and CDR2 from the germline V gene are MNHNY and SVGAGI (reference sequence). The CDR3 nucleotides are TGTGCCAGCAGTCCTCGACAGAGACTCCTAAAAGACTATGGCTACACCTTC. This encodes CASSPRQRLLKDYGYTF.

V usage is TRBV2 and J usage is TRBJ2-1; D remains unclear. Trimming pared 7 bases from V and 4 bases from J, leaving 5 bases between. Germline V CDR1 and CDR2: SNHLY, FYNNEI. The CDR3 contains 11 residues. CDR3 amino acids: CASTTYNEQFF. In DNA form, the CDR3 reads TGTGCCAGCACAACATACAATGAGCAGTTCTTC.

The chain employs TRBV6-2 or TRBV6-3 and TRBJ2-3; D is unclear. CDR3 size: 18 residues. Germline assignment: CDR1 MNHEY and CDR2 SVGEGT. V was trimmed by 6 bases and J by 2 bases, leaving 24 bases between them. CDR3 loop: CASSESMEATILTDTQYF. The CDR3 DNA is TGTGCCAGCAGCGAATCAATGGAAGCGACGATACTCACAGATACGCAGTATTTT.

The DNA for the CDR3 is TGTGCCAGCAGCCTCCGACAAACCTCTGGAAACACCATATATTTT. Amino acids: CASSLRQTSGNTIYF. The chain has TRBV5-6 and TRBJ1-3; D uncertain. Germline V gives CDR1 SGHDT, CDR2 YYEEEE. CDR3 size: 15 residues. V was clipped by 4 bases and J by 0 bases, with 11 bases between them.

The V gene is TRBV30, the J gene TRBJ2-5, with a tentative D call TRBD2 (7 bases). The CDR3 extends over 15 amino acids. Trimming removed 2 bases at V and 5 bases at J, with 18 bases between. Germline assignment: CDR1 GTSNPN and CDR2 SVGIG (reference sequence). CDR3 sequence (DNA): TGTGCCTGGAGTAGGGTCCGGGGGCGGGGGGAGACCCAGTACTTC. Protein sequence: CAWSRVRGRGETQYF. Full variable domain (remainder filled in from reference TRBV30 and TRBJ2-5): SQTIHQWPATLVQPVGSPLSLECTVEGTSNPNLYWYRQAAGRGLQLLFYSVGIGQISSEVPQNLSASRPQDRQFILSSKKLLLSDSGFYLCAWSRVRGRGETQYFGPGTRLLVL.

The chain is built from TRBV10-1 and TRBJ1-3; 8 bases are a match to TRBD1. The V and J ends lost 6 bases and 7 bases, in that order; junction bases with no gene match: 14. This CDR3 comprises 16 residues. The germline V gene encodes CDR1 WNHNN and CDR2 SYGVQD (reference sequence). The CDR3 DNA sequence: TGCGCCAGCAGCGTCCGGGACAGGAGGTTTCGGAACACCATATATTTT. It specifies CASSVRDRRFRNTIYF.

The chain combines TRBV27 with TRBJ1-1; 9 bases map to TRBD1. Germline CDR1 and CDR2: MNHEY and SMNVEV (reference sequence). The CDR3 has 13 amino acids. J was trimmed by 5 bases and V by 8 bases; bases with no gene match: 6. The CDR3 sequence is CASWTGVGTEAFF. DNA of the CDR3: TGTGCCAGCTGGACAGGGGTGGGAACTGAAGCTTTCTTT.

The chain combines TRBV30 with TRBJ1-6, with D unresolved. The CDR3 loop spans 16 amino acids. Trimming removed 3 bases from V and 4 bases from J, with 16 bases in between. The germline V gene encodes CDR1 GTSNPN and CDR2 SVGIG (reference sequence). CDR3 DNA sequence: TGTGCCTGGAGAGTCGGGCCGGAGGCTTATAATTCACCCCTCCACTTT. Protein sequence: CAWRVGPEAYNSPLHF.

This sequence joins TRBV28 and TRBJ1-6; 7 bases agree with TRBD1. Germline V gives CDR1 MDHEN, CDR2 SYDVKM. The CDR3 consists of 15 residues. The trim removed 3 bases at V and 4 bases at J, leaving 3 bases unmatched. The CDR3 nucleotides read TGTGCCAGCAGTTTCTCAGGGGGTTATAATTCACCCCTCCACTTT. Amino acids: CASSFSGGYNSPLHF.

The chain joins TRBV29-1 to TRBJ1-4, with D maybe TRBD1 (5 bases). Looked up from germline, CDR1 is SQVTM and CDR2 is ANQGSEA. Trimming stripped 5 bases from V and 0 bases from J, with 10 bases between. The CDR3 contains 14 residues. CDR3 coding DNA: TGCAGCGTTCGGCTGACAGCAACTAATGAAAAACTGTTTTTT. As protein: CSVRLTATNEKLFF. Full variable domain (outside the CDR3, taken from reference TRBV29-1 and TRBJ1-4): SAVISQKPSRDICQRGTSLTIQCQVDSQVTMMFWYRQQPGQSLTLIATANQGSEATYESGFVIDKFPISRPNLTFSTLTVSNMSPEDSSIYLCSVRLTATNEKLFFGSGTQLSVL.

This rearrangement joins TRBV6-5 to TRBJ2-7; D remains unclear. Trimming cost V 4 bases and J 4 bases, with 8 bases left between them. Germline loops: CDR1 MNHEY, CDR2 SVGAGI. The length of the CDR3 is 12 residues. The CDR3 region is CASSSDRYEQYF. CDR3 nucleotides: TGTGCCAGCAGTTCCGATCGGTACGAGCAGTACTTC.

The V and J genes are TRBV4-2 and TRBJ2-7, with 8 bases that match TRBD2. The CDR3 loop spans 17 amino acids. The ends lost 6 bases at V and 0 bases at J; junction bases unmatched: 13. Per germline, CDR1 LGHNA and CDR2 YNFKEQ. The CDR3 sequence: CASRYSSTSGFSYEQYF. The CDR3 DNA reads TGTGCCAGCAGGTACTCGTCAACTAGCGGATTCTCCTACGAGCAGTACTTC.

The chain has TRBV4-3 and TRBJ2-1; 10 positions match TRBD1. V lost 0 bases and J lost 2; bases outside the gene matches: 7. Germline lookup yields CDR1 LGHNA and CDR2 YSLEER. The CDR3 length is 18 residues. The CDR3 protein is CASSQDQRTGGTYNEQFF. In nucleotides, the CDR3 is TGCGCCAGCAGCCAAGATCAACGGACAGGGGGAACCTACAATGAGCAGTTCTTC.

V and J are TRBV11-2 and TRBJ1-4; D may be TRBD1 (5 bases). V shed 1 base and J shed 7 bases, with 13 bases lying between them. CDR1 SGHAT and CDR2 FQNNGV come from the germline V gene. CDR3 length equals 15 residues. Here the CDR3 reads CASSLADTGGEKLFF. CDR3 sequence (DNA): TGTGCCAGCAGCTTAGCGGACACGGGGGGTGAAAAACTGTTTTTT.

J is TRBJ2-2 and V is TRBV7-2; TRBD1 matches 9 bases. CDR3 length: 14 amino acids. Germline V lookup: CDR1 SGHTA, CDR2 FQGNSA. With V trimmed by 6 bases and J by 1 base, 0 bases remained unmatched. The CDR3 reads CASRGQGNTGELFF. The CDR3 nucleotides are TGTGCCAGCAGGGGACAGGGGAACACCGGGGAGCTGTTTTTT.

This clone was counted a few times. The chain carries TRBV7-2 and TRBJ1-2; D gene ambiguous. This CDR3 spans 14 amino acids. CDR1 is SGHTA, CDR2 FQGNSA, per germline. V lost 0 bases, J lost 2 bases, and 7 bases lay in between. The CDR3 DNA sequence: TGTGCCAGCAGCTTAGCCCTCGGGAACTATGGCTACACCTTC. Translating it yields CASSLALGNYGYTF.

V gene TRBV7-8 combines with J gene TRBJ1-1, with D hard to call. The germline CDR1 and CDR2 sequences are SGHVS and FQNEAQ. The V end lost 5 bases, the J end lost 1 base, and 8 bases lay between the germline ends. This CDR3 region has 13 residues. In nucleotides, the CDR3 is TGTGCCAGCAGCCCTAGGCGGAACACTGAAGCTTTCTTT. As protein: CASSPRRNTEAFF.

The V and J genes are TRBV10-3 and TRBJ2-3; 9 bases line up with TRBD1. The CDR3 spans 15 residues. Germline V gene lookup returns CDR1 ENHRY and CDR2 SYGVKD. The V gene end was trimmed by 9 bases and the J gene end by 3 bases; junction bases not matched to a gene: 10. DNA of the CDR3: TGTGCCATAGGCCCGGGACAGGGAAAAACAGATACGCAGTATTTT. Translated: CAIGPGQGKTDTQYF.

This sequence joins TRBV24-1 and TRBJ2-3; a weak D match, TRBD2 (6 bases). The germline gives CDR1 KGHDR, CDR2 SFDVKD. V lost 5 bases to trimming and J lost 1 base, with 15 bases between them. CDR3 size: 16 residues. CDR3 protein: CATSVMGREGTDTQYF. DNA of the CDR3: TGTGCCACCAGTGTTATGGGCAGGGAGGGCACAGATACGCAGTATTTT.

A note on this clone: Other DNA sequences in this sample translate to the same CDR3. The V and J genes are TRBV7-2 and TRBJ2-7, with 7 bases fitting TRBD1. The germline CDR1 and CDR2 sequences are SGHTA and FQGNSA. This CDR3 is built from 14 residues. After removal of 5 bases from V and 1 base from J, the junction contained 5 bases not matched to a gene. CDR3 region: CASSLGTVSYEQYF. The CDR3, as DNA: TGTGCCAGCAGCCTCGGGACAGTTTCCTACGAGCAGTACTTC.